These 16 T cell receptor beta chains were sequenced from one sample in a study of control samples from healthy donors and cancer patients. Data came from immunoSEQ multiplex PCR; TCRdb stores just in-frame clones and leaves some out. The sample holds 180,000 or so clones; around 93% are singletons and the top ten take over 4%. Material: blood. Receptors were obtained from a woman aged 55-69 years in good health.

The chain links TRBV6-5 to TRBJ2-2, with D possibly called TRBD1 or TRBD2 (5 bases each). The germline CDR1 and CDR2 sequences are MNHEY and SVGAGI. The CDR3 extends over 15 amino acids. The ends were cut back, 2 bases at V and 1 base at J, with 8 bases in the middle. The chain's CDR3 is CASSYGGGNTGELFF. Written as DNA, the CDR3 is TGTGCCAGCAGTTACGGGGGTGGGAACACCGGGGAGCTGTTTTTT.

The CDR3 loop is CASSHRRGDEAFF. The CDR3 DNA sequence: TGCGCCAGCAGCCATAGGAGGGGTGATGAAGCTTTCTTT. J is TRBJ1-1 and V is TRBV5-1, with D tentatively TRBD1 (5 bases). Per germline, CDR1 SGHRS and CDR2 YFSETQ. Deletions cut 4 bases from V and 7 bases from J, with 14 bases between. CDR3 length equals 13 residues.

This clone has more than one count but fewer than ten. The rearrangement links TRBV19 to TRBJ1-1, with no clear D. The CDR3 covers 12 residues. The V end was cut by 7 bases, the J end by 4 bases, with 10 bases between. The germline V gene has CDR1 LNHDA and CDR2 SQIVND (reference sequence). The CDR3: CASNRGGTEAFF. CDR3 bases: TGTGCCAGTAACCGTGGCGGCACTGAAGCTTTCTTT.

The chain joins TRBV29-1 to TRBJ2-6; 7 nucleotides line up with TRBD1. CDR3 length equals 16 residues. Germline V lookup: CDR1 SQVTM, CDR2 ANQGSEA. V trimming: 6 bases; J trimming: 0 bases; junction bases outside the gene matches: 8. The CDR3 sequence: CSVPQGPDSGANVLTF. The CDR3 coding sequence is TGCAGCGTGCCACAGGGGCCCGACTCTGGGGCCAACGTCCTGACTTTC.

The rearrangement joins TRBV16 to TRBJ1-2; the D gene is possibly TRBD1 (6 bases). CDR1 and CDR2 from the germline V gene are KGHSY and FQNENV. The CDR3 extends over 14 amino acids. Trimming left V 0 bases short and J 2 bases short, with 7 bases between. CDR3 nucleotide sequence: TGTGCCAGCAGCCAATCAGGGGGAAACTATGGCTACACCTTC. Residues: CASSQSGGNYGYTF.

This sequence joins TRBV27 and TRBJ2-5; D might be TRBD1 (5 bases). The CDR3 loop spans 13 amino acids. V dropped 6 bases and J dropped 4 bases, with 12 bases sitting between them. Per the germline V gene, CDR1 is MNHEY and CDR2 is SMNVEV (reference sequence). CDR3 residues: CASSSSRGETQYF. The DNA for the CDR3 is TGTGCCAGCAGCTCCTCAAGGGGAGAGACCCAGTACTTC.

The chain has TRBV12-3 or TRBV12-4 and TRBJ1-1, with TRBD1 as a possible D gene (5 bases). V was clipped by 3 bases and J by 6 bases, with 11 bases between them. CDR3 length: 13 residues. The CDR3 nucleotides read TGTGCCAGCAGTTTTGGGGGGTCGGCTGAAGCTTTCTTT. This translates into CASSFGGSAEAFF.

The gene calls are TRBV3-1 (or the pseudogene TRBV3-2) and TRBJ2-3; maybe TRBD2 (5 bases). Germline V lookup: CDR1 LGHDT, CDR2 YNNKEL (reference sequence). This CDR3 has 14 amino acids. The V end lost 2 bases, the J end lost 2 bases, and 8 bases lay between the germline ends. This CDR3 is CASSQSRDTDTQYF. The CDR3 nucleotides are TGTGCCAGCAGCCAATCTCGGGACACAGATACGCAGTATTTT.

This chain connects TRBV2 to TRBJ1-5; 7 positions match TRBD1. From germline, CDR1 is SNHLY and CDR2 FYNNEI. J lost 4 bases, V lost 2 bases, and 11 bases had no gene match. The CDR3 extends over 17 amino acids. CDR3: CASSEIAGQFFNQPQHF. In DNA, the CDR3 is TGTGCCAGCAGTGAAATCGCGGGACAGTTTTTTAATCAGCCCCAGCATTTT.

The chain links TRBV5-1 to TRBJ1-4; D uncertain. The CDR3 consists of 14 residues. V shed 0 bases and J shed 6 bases, with 9 bases lying between them. Germline assignment: CDR1 SGHRS and CDR2 YFSETQ. This CDR3 reads CASSLVPADEKLFF. The CDR3 DNA reads TGCGCCAGCAGCTTGGTTCCTGCTGATGAAAAACTGTTTTTT. The whole variable domain, remainder taken from reference TRBV5-1 and TRBJ1-4, is KAGVTQTPRYLIKTRGQQVTLSCSPISGHRSVSWYQQTPGQGLQFLFEYFSETQRNKGNFPGRFSGRQFSNSRSEMNVSTLELGDSALYLCASSLVPADEKLFFGSGTQLSVL.

The chain joins TRBV4-3 to TRBJ2-6, with a possible D match to TRBD2 (5 bases). With 0 bases removed from V and 5 bases from J, the gap between germline ends came to 14 bases. From germline, CDR1 is LGHNA and CDR2 YSLEER. This CDR3 region has 17 residues. The chain's CDR3 is CASSQDHGVSRANVLTF. In nucleotides, the CDR3 is TGCGCCAGCAGCCAAGATCACGGGGTTTCTCGGGCCAACGTCCTGACTTTC.

This sequence joins TRBV18 and TRBJ2-1; possibly TRBD2 for D (6 bases). CDR3 length: 17 residues. Germline loops: CDR1 KGHSH, CDR2 LQKENI. V was pared by 3 bases and J by 8 bases, with 23 bases between. The CDR3 nucleotides read TGTGCCAGCTCACCTCTGGAGGGTTCGGGAACTAGGGATGAGCAGTTCTTC. Encoded protein: CASSPLEGSGTRDEQFF.

The chain links TRBV6-6 to TRBJ1-1, with 7 nucleotides matching TRBD1. This CDR3 is 13 amino acids long. The junction had 6 bases not matched to a gene; V was cut back by 7 bases and J by 4 bases. Per the germline V gene, CDR1 is MNHNY and CDR2 is SVGAGI (reference sequence). CDR3 protein: CASTQGGRTEAFF. DNA for the CDR3: TGTGCCAGCACCCAGGGGGGACGCACTGAAGCTTTCTTT.

This sequence joins TRBV5-4 and TRBJ1-3; D gene unclear. Between the trimmed V and J ends, which lost 0 bases and 0 bases, there was a span of 7 bases. CDR3 length equals 15 residues. Germline assignment: CDR1 SGHNT and CDR2 YYREEE (reference sequence). This CDR3 reads CASSLGAGSGNTIYF. In nucleotides, the CDR3 is TGTGCCAGCAGCTTGGGGGCAGGCTCTGGAAACACCATATATTTT.

J is TRBJ1-1 and V is TRBV6-2 or TRBV6-3, with D tentatively TRBD1 (5 bases). This CDR3 region has 14 residues. V lost 1 base to trimming and J lost 5 bases, with 11 bases between them. Germline CDR1 is MNHEY and CDR2 is SVGEGT. The CDR3 is CASSYLGDGTEAFF. The CDR3 coding sequence is TGTGCCAGCAGTTACTTGGGGGATGGGACTGAAGCTTTCTTT.

The chain links TRBV6-2 or TRBV6-3 to TRBJ2-7, with 9 positions matching TRBD2. The germline gives CDR1 MNHEY, CDR2 SVGEGT. The CDR3 is 16 amino acids. V gave up 1 base and J gave up 0 bases; unmatched junction bases: 4. The DNA of the CDR3 is TGTGCCAGCAGTTACTATGTAGCGGGGGCCTCCTACGAGCAGTACTTC. It specifies CASSYYVAGASYEQYF.